Detailed here is one TCR beta chain. Which antigen it targets is not known. Per-base qualities were not stored, and no clone one base away is much larger. The sample carries other DNA sequences with the same CDR3. The library was made by the immunoSEQ multiplex PCR assay. For the multiplex PCR, a mixture combining 60 forward primers for TCR Vbeta segments and 13 reverse primers for TCR Jbeta segments was used. Amplification of the CDR3 region of rearranged TCR beta genes was performed with a multiplex PCR assay on genomic DNA. The Illumina HiSeq System was used to sequence the amplified TCR beta libraries as 87-base-pair reads. The original methods were these. A later analysis tallied tens of millions of unique TCR beta chains across the 550 to 850 repertoires, and approximately 12 million of those chains were shared by two or more donors. A nearest-neighbor algorithm error-corrected the raw reads and collapsed the reads into unique sequences, merging closely related sequences to remove PCR and sequencing errors. CDR3 sequences were aligned to IMGT reference sequences to assign V, D and J gene segments. For a sequence to be retained, a match of at least six nucleotides to both a V gene segment and a J gene segment was required. A rearrangement was called productive if the CDR3 had no stop codons and remained in frame with V and J, and every other rearrangement was called non-productive. Following IMGT convention, CDR3 was defined as the stretch from the second conserved V-encoded cysteine up to the conserved J-encoded phenylalanine. The earlier analysis of a few hundred of the donors excluded sequences that lacked an unambiguous match to a single V gene segment. In an earlier analysis of approximately 590 of the donors, a V segment was called functional when productive rearrangements were above 56.7%, and segregating when the standard deviation between donors exceeded 5%. A statistical classification framework was developed to diagnose cytomegalovirus status using the catalog of TCR beta chain sequences. V and J gene assignment, in a later analysis, came from comparing TCR nucleotide sequences with IMGT/GENE-DB human TR gene sequences. The TCRdist pipeline was used in a later analysis to assign CDR3 sequences and most-parsimonious VDJ recombination scenarios. A later analysis defined each TCR beta chain by its CDR3 amino acid sequence plus V-gene family, and excluded reads lacking a unique V-gene family. To address suspected cross-contamination and a sequencing artifact, a later analysis removed 592 highly shared, low-generation-probability nucleotide sequences. For each public chain, a later analysis derived a clonal expansion index from normalized ranks of inferred template counts within each repertoire. In a later analysis, generation probabilities were computed using a VDJ recombination model fitted to out-of-frame rearrangements, and the results were checked against IGoR. In a later analysis, hypergeometric tests were used to score TCR-TCR, TCR-HLA and TCR-CMV co-occurrence, with a repertoire-size bias correction applied to TCR pairs. To estimate false discovery rates, a later analysis permuted the HLA or CMV assignments 20 times. A later analysis grouped co-occurring TCRs with DBSCAN, adding TCRdist sequence similarity when clustering within HLA-allele-positive subsets. Co-occurrence clustering excluded repertoires with fewer than 30,000 or more than 120,000 public chains, plus five with anomalous nucleotide sharing. TCRdb holds this immuneACCESS table with in-frame rearrangements only. Some clones are missing; in checked studies, unresolved V genes explain under half, and the rest has no known cause. For V, J and clone size, that table is used; D and trimming come from the DNA. In all, the sample holds 95,000 to 150,000 clones, and about 80% of those were seen once. The top ten hold 2.7% of the sample.

The cohort comprised 666 healthy bone marrow donors. At the time of sampling, every cohort member was nominally healthy, though immune exposures that went unrecorded were likely present. The donor tested CMV seropositive, placing the donor among the approximately 290 seropositive members of the cohort. A peripheral blood sample was provided by each donor, and peripheral blood mononuclear cells were used for TCR beta sequencing. Genomic DNA was extracted from the blood cell samples with the Qiagen DNeasy Blood Extraction Kit. The CDR3, from cysteine to phenylalanine, totals 14 residues. Kept here is only the CDR3 DNA, which spans 42 bases and is read in frame from base 1. The germline V gene yields SGHRS for CDR1 and YFSETQ for CDR2. Ends trimmed: V by 0 bases, J by 3 bases; bases unmatched to a gene: 0. This entry belongs to a study of cytomegalovirus exposure and HLA in healthy donors (dated by TCRdb to 2016 to 2017). Regarding the complete study: An earlier analysis of 587 of the donors reported 276 Gb of sequence data and around 100 million unique TCR beta sequences obtained from some 170 million T cells. Roughly 320 gigabases of sequencing data and roughly 80 million unique TCR sequences made up an early release that covered roughly 670 HLA-typed donors. The genetic ancestry cluster associated with self-reported Caucasian donors included roughly four fifths of the roughly 380 genotyped donors. The study was designed to test whether signatures of past pathogen exposure could be identified by cataloging public T cell receptors. The study used immunosequencing to profile the T cell repertoires of 666 subjects and linked those repertoires to cytomegalovirus serostatus. In addition to the first cohort of 666 subjects, a separate validation cohort of approximately 110 different subjects was used. High-throughput TCR immunosequencing, statistical association of individual TCRs with disease status, and machine learning were combined to predict cytomegalovirus infection status. To study patterns of TCR occurrence, a later analysis re-analyzed previously published TCR beta repertoires from 500 to 850 donors and added high-resolution HLA genotyping. The later analysis used no new phenotypic data to find candidate immune exposures, relying instead on TCR beta sequences and their occurrence across donors. An earlier analysis of approximately 500 of the donors applied high-throughput TCR beta sequencing to assess whether each TCR beta V gene segment acted as functional or pseudogenic. Donor age, sex, ethnicity and CMV serostatus were compiled together with the repertoire data. Genome-wide SNP genotypes for about 60% of the 666 donors were used in a later genetic analysis, which treated that subset as a discovery cohort. Every repertoire in the discovery cohort had been generated on one and the same sequencing platform. HLA typing included class I and class II loci at four-digit resolution. The number of typed donors differed by locus: roughly 629-640 for A, B, C, DRB1 and DQB1; 500 to 550 for DQA1; approximately 600 for DPA1; and some 450 for DPB1. Because of strong linkage in the cohort, roughly five DR-DQ haplotypes were treated as single units for association and clustering. Across approximately 400 genotyped donors of the cohort, an average of about 220,000 unique TCR beta nucleotide sequences per donor were sequenced, and 15% to 20% of those sequences were non-productive. Study-wide findings and limitations: Only TCR beta chains were sequenced in this cohort, and the absence of alpha or paired-chain data limited detectable features. Cytomegalovirus status was reported to be diagnosed by the classifier with high specificity and sensitivity in both the original and validation cohorts. The study gave a list of over 150 TCR beta chains associated with cytomegalovirus. A later analysis associated about 17,000 TCR beta sequences with specific HLA alleles at a false discovery rate of 0.05. A further reported finding was that TCR beta sequences accurately predicted the HLA-A and HLA-B alleles for most subjects in the first cohort. Roughly uniform sequencing depth across donors was assumed in presence/absence analyses, although this assumption may not hold. HLA typing was unavailable for some donors at each locus, so association tests used only the typed subset. Strong co-occurrence of HLA alleles, especially DR and DQ, made assigning TCR associations to individual alleles difficult. The earlier analysis of approximately 560 of the donors excluded 15 to 20 rarely observed V segments, including chromosome 9 orphons, because counts were too low. Most TCR sequences were observed very rarely across donors, whereas some public TCRs were present in many individuals. Several of the top co-occurrence clusters appeared to be linked to parvovirus B19, influenza, CMV and Epstein-Barr virus, according to a later analysis. A few of the identified cytomegalovirus-associated TCR beta chains were confirmed in vitro to be specific for cytomegalovirus antigens. In a later genetic analysis, fewer N-insertions in productive TCRs were reported among donors in an Asian-associated ancestry cluster than the approximately 670-donor mean. In a later analysis, HLA-associated TCR beta chains were found to be more clonally expanded and to have lower generation probabilities than equally common non-associated chains. A cluster of highly shared sequence variants was judged likely to be a technical artifact of the sequencing pipeline. CMV serostatus was the only immune exposure information available for the cohort. A later analysis found that most CMV-associated TCR beta chains appeared HLA-restricted, with HLA associations seemingly driven largely by CMV exposure. In an earlier analysis of some 500 of the donors, most TCR beta V segments were observed in productive rearrangements about 90% or about 30% of the time, broadly matching IMGT annotations. Linkage disequilibrium might explain the correlated functional status among segregating V segments, but an unknown experimental factor could not be ruled out. According to the authors, the approach could potentially be generalized to other disease states and immunological phenotypes. According to a later analysis, TCR association rates differed among HLA loci, with DRB1 alleles showing the most associated TCRs and HLA-C alleles showing the fewest. V-gene and J-gene trimming of TCR beta chains was associated with a missense DCLRE1C variant in a later genetic analysis, and the association was replicated in an independent cohort. Some IMGT-functional V segments, including TRBV6-2 and TRBV6-3, could not be told apart with the 87-base-pair reads, so those segments were excluded.

This receptor chain uses TRBV5-1 and TRBJ2-5, with TRBD1 identical over 9 junction bases. This TCR was sampled from a woman in her thirties or forties in good health and CMV-seropositive. Sequencing was carried out using PBMCs. The CDR3: CASSLGDREETQYF. The nucleotide sequence reads TGCGCCAGCAGCTTGGGGGACAGGGAAGAGACCCAGTACTTC.